This T cell receptor (beta chain) was recovered during a study of blood T cell repertoires in COVID-19. Study-level information: Researchers got acute and convalescent COVID-19 samples from the United States, Italy and Spain. In each case, the material was cDNA or gDNA derived from T cells, B-cell-depleted T cells, or PBMCs.

Original methodology: Estimation of nucleated cell counts was performed using reference gene primer amplification. The assay was immunoSEQ multiplex PCR, and TCRdb's table has in-frame clones only and misses some. Clone size and V and J calls were adopted from that table, with D and trimming inferred from the DNA. This table has about 150,000 clones, over 80% appearing once. This clone was seen once. The TCR sequence derives from a woman aged 60 to 75 with acute or convalescent COVID-19. The specimen was peripheral blood.

The CDR3, as DNA: TGTGCCAGCAGCCGAACAATCGCCGTCCTGACTTTC. Its protein product is CASSRTIAVLTF. The chain couples TRBV7-2 to TRBJ2-6; D is unresolved. Deletions cut 5 bases from V and 12 bases from J, with 11 bases between. CDR1 SGHTA and CDR2 FQGNSA come from the germline V gene. The CDR3 is made up of 12 amino acids.